The 15 T cell receptor beta chains below come from one sample, sequenced in a study of graft-versus-host responses after intestinal transplantation. No antigen has been assigned to these receptors. TCRdb's copy holds only in-frame clones and misses some; the assay was immunoSEQ multiplex PCR. The sample shows around 97,000 clones, approximately 90% of them seen only once. The input for sequencing was unstimulated CD8+ T cells sorted from spleen or lymph node cells, taken before intestinal transplant. These receptors all stem from a human donor who received an intestinal transplant.

J is TRBJ2-7 and V is TRBV5-1, with D maybe TRBD2 (6 bases). Germline lookup yields CDR1 SGHRS and CDR2 YFSETQ. V lost 7 bases to trimming and J lost 2 bases, with 19 bases between them. This CDR3 region has 15 residues. CDR3 nucleotide sequence: TGCGCCAGCGGACACACCGGGACGGGGGCCTACGAGCAGTACTTC. This gives the protein CASGHTGTGAYEQYF.

The rearrangement links TRBV2 to TRBJ1-1; D may be TRBD1 (6 bases). CDR1 and CDR2 (germline): SNHLY, FYNNEI. The CDR3 loop spans 14 amino acids. V gave up 2 bases and J gave up 3 bases, with 10 bases separating them. The CDR3 loop is CASSESGVYTEAFF. Written as DNA, the CDR3 is TGTGCCAGCAGTGAATCAGGGGTTTACACTGAAGCTTTCTTT.

The chain carries TRBV7-6 and TRBJ1-5; possible D gene TRBD1, 5 bases. The V gene lost 2 bases and the J gene lost 5 bases, with 25 bases spanning the gap. This CDR3 is 19 amino acids long. In germline, CDR1 is SGHVS, CDR2 FNYEAQ. CDR3 bases: TGTGCCAGCAGCTTACGTGCGGGCGGTTGGGGGGGGGTATATCAGCCCCAGCATTTT. It translates to CASSLRAGGWGGVYQPQHF.

This sequence joins TRBV13 and TRBJ2-1, with 9 bases that match TRBD2. The CDR3 length is 18 residues. The V gene's germline CDR1 is PRHDT and CDR2 FYEKMQ (reference sequence). The V segment lost 5 bases and the J segment 0 bases; nucleotides outside the gene matches: 11. The CDR3 reads CASSPLGVSGSSYNEQFF. The CDR3 nucleotides read TGTGCCAGCAGCCCCCTCGGGGTTAGCGGGAGCTCCTACAATGAGCAGTTCTTC.

The chain has TRBV13 and TRBJ2-7, with D possibly being TRBD1 or TRBD2 (5 bases each). Germline lookup yields CDR1 PRHDT and CDR2 FYEKMQ (reference sequence). The CDR3 is 16 amino acids. V gave up 1 base and J gave up 5 bases, with 18 bases separating them. The CDR3 sequence: CASSLATWGGQDEQYF. For the CDR3, the DNA is TGTGCCAGCAGCTTAGCCACCTGGGGCGGGCAGGACGAGCAGTACTTC. Variable domain in full (rest from reference TRBV13 and TRBJ2-7): AAGVIQSPRHLIKEKRETATLKCYPIPRHDTVYWYQQGPGQDPQFLISFYEKMQSDKGSIPDRFSAQQFSDYHSELNMSSLELGDSALYFCASSLATWGGQDEQYFGPGTRLTVT.

V is TRBV28 and J is TRBJ1-5; D is unresolved. The germline V and J ends were trimmed by 7 bases and 3 bases, with 10 bases remaining between them. This CDR3 is 13 amino acids long. The germline CDR1 and CDR2 sequences are MDHEN and SYDVKM. The CDR3 protein is CASIRRSNQPQHF. CDR3 bases: TGTGCCAGCATAAGACGGTCCAATCAGCCCCAGCATTTT. Looking up the rest from reference TRBV28 and TRBJ1-5 gives the full variable domain: DVKVTQSSRYLVKRTGEKVFLECVQDMDHENMFWYRQDPGLGLRLIYFSYDVKMKEKGDIPEGYSVSREKKERFSLILESASTNQTSMYLCASIRRSNQPQHFGDGTRLSIL.

The V and J genes are TRBV7-3 and TRBJ2-1, with D perhaps matching TRBD2 (6 bases). CDR1 is SGHTA, CDR2 FQGTGA, per germline. The CDR3 is made up of 15 amino acids. V dropped 3 bases and J dropped 2 bases, with 11 bases sitting between them. In nucleotides, the CDR3 is TGTGCCAGCAGCTTTGGGGGGAGTACCTACAATGAGCAGTTCTTC. It codes for CASSFGGSTYNEQFF. Drawing the rest from reference TRBV7-3 and TRBJ2-1, the complete variable domain is GAGVSQTPSNKVTEKGKYVELRCDPISGHTALYWYRQSLGQGPEFLIYFQGTGAADDSGLPNDRFFAVRPEGSVSTLKIQRTERGDSAVYLCASSFGGSTYNEQFFGPGTRLTVL.

The chain is built from TRBV14 and TRBJ2-3; no reliable D call. The V and J ends lost 4 bases and 2 bases respectively, with 4 bases between them. Germline V gene lookup returns CDR1 SGHDN and CDR2 FVKESK. This CDR3 region has 12 residues. The chain's CDR3 is CASSPYTDTQYF. In nucleotides, the CDR3 is TGTGCCAGCAGCCCATACACAGATACGCAGTATTTT.

This chain joins TRBV9 and TRBJ2-1; TRBD2 might be the D (5 bases). The CDR3 extends over 17 amino acids. CDR1 SGDLS and CDR2 YYNGEE come from the germline V gene. The V gene lost 0 bases and the J gene lost 1 base, with 14 bases spanning the gap. The CDR3 sequence is CASSVESESGSYNEQFF. CDR3 coding DNA: TGTGCCAGCAGCGTAGAGTCAGAGTCGGGGTCCTACAATGAGCAGTTCTTC. The whole variable domain, remainder taken from reference TRBV9 and TRBJ2-1, is DSGVTQTPKHLITATGQRVTLRCSPRSGDLSVYWYQQSLDQGLQFLIQYYNGEERAKGNILERFSAQQFPDLHSELNLSSLELGDSALYFCASSVESESGSYNEQFFGPGTRLTVL.

The V and J genes are TRBV5-6 and TRBJ2-5, with D possibly matching TRBD1 (6 bases). The V gene's germline CDR1 is SGHDT and CDR2 YYEEEE. The CDR3 runs 13 residues. V dropped 4 bases and J dropped 2 bases, with 9 bases sitting between them. CDR3 sequence: CASSAGQQETQYF. The CDR3 coding sequence is TGTGCCAGCAGCGCCGGACAGCAAGAGACCCAGTACTTC. The full variable domain, completed using reference TRBV5-6 and TRBJ2-5, is DAGVTQSPTHLIKTRGQQVTLRCSPKSGHDTVSWYQQALGQGPQFIFQYYEEEERQRGNFPDRFSGHQFPNYSSELNVNALLLGDSALYLCASSAGQQETQYFGPGTRLLVL.

V is TRBV27 and J is TRBJ1-6; D call uncertain. The length of the CDR3 is 15 residues. Germline CDR1 reads MNHEY; CDR2 reads SMNVEV (reference sequence). The V and J ends lost 8 bases and 8 bases respectively, with 19 bases between them. CDR3 in amino acids: CASHLYAEQDSPLHF. Written as DNA, the CDR3 is TGTGCCAGCCACTTATACGCCGAGCAGGATTCACCCCTCCACTTT.

Worth noting for this clone: The conserved phenylalanine or tryptophan normally closing the CDR3 is absent here, so this likely arose from a read error. The chain joins TRBV6-5 to TRBJ2-7, with TRBD2 identical over 7 bases. This CDR3 has 13 residues. V lost 10 bases to trimming and J lost 0 bases; unmatched junction nucleotides: 6. Germline assignment: CDR1 MNHEY and CDR2 SVGAGI. CDR3 residues: CATRPGGSYEQYL. Here the CDR3 DNA reads TGTGCCACCCGGCCGGGAGGCTCCTACGAGCAGTACCTC.

The chain uses TRBV7-6 and TRBJ2-1, with D unresolved. Trimming left V 1 base short and J 0 bases short, with 16 bases between. CDR1 is SGHVS and CDR2 is FNYEAQ in the germline V gene. This CDR3 has 18 amino acids. CDR3 DNA sequence: TGTGCCAGCAGCTTAGAGGTTTTCAGCAGTGTCTCCTACAATGAGCAGTTCTTC. It specifies CASSLEVFSSVSYNEQFF.

The J gene is TRBJ2-5, the V gene TRBV9; 7 bases agree with TRBD1. Trimming cost V 0 bases and J 1 base; bases outside gene matches: 3. The CDR3 sequence is 15 residues long. Germline-derived CDR1 and CDR2 are SGDLS and YYNGEE. The CDR3 nucleotides read TGTGCCAGCAGCGTAGGGGACAGTACCCAAGAGACCCAGTACTTC. Protein product: CASSVGDSTQETQYF. Variable domain in full (rest from reference TRBV9 and TRBJ2-5): DSGVTQTPKHLITATGQRVTLRCSPRSGDLSVYWYQQSLDQGLQFLIQYYNGEERAKGNILERFSAQQFPDLHSELNLSSLELGDSALYFCASSVGDSTQETQYFGPGTRLLVL.

For the CDR3, the DNA is TGTGCCAGCAGTTCTCCGGGACAGGGGGACGAGCAGTACTTC. Translated, it gives CASSSPGQGDEQYF. The chain uses TRBV6-5 and TRBJ2-7, with TRBD1 matching 11 bases. The V and J ends lost 4 bases and 5 bases, in that order; junction bases with no gene match: 4. The germline V gene encodes CDR1 MNHEY and CDR2 SVGAGI. CDR3 length equals 14 residues.